The 26 T cell receptor beta chains in this list originate from one sample, sequenced in a study of lymphopenia after photon versus proton radiotherapy (dated by TCRdb to the late 2010s). Libraries came from the immunoSEQ multiplex PCR assay. TCRdb obtained this table from immuneACCESS and retained in-frame rearrangements with V and J assigned. These tables miss some clones; where compared with another copy, unresolved V genes account for less than half of the shortfall, and the remainder is unexplained. The sample has some 70,000 clones on record, 87% of them singletons. The ten top clones hold 9.5% to 14% of the sample. The material was peripheral blood, obtained from a patient treated with proton-based radiotherapy. All receptors come from a man aged 80 or over with esophageal cancer.

This chain uses TRBV7-2 with TRBJ2-3, with 7 bases matching TRBD2. The length of the CDR3 is 15 residues. Trimming removed 4 bases from V and 3 bases from J; junction bases left unmatched: 7. Germline V CDR1 and CDR2: SGHTA, FQGNSA. The CDR3 loop reads CASSSGGGRTDTQYF. CDR3 in DNA: TGTGCCAGCAGCTCAGGCGGGGGTCGAACAGATACGCAGTATTTT.

Comments on this clone: This specimen includes other DNA sequences encoding the same CDR3. The V and J genes are TRBV18 and TRBJ1-4; D may be TRBD1 (6 bases). V lost 3 bases and J 5 bases, leaving 10 bases between the germline ends. The CDR3 has 14 amino acids. Germline loops: CDR1 KGHSH, CDR2 LQKENI. This CDR3 reads CASSPGQENEKLFF. The CDR3 region has the DNA TGTGCCAGCTCACCGGGACAAGAGAATGAAAAACTGTTTTTT.

The chain is built from TRBV19 and TRBJ1-5, with no clear D. The V end was cut by 4 bases, the J end by 6 bases, with 10 bases between. The CDR3 is made up of 13 amino acids. Germline V gene sequence: CDR1 LNHDA, CDR2 SQIVND (reference sequence). The CDR3 DNA sequence: TGTGCCAGTAGTAGTCAGGCGGGTCAGCCCCAGCATTTT. Its translation: CASSSQAGQPQHF.

V and J are TRBV7-8 and TRBJ2-5; D is unresolved. V dropped 5 bases and J dropped 5 bases, with 9 bases sitting between them. The CDR3 loop spans 12 amino acids. The germline CDR1 and CDR2 sequences are SGHVS and FQNEAQ. CDR3 nucleotides: TGTGCCAGCAGCCACAATCGGGAGACCCAGTACTTC. Its translation: CASSHNRETQYF.

In this sample, this clone turned up a few times. The CDR3 DNA is TGTGCCAGCAGCGTATCCTGGGGGTACTCACCCCTCCACTTT. This codes for CASSVSWGYSPLHF. The chain has TRBV9 and TRBJ1-6; D may be TRBD1 (5 bases). The V end was cut by 1 base, the J end by 10 bases, with 12 bases between. Germline V gene sequence: CDR1 SGDLS, CDR2 YYNGEE. The CDR3 loop spans 14 amino acids.

The chain joins TRBV19 to TRBJ2-2; a weak D match, TRBD2 (6 bases). This CDR3 has 15 residues. Germline V gene sequence: CDR1 LNHDA, CDR2 SQIVND (reference sequence). V shed 0 bases and J shed 6 bases, with 11 bases lying between them. CDR3 protein: CASSIDSWGAGELFF. The CDR3 region has the DNA TGTGCCAGTAGTATAGATTCATGGGGGGCCGGGGAGCTGTTTTTT.

The V call is TRBV30, the J call TRBJ2-3, with 11 positions matching TRBD2. After removal of 0 bases from V and 5 bases from J, the junction contained 13 bases not matched to a gene. Germline V gene data show CDR1 as GTSNPN and CDR2 as SVGIG (reference sequence). CDR3 length equals 18 residues. The CDR3 here is CAWSVGLAGGHRRDTQYF. DNA for the CDR3: TGTGCCTGGAGTGTTGGGCTAGCGGGAGGTCACCGCAGAGATACGCAGTATTTT.

For the CDR3, the DNA is TGCAGCGTGCGCGCCGGGACAGCTTCCTACGAGCAGTACTTC. It translates to CSVRAGTASYEQYF. The rearrangement links TRBV29-1 to TRBJ2-7; TRBD1 matches 7 bases. The CDR3 is 14 residues long. The ends lost 6 bases at V and 1 base at J; junction bases unmatched: 9. Germline CDR1 and CDR2: SQVTM and ANQGSEA.

The rearrangement uses TRBV6-5 and TRBJ2-2; the D is unclear. The CDR3 runs to 13 residues. V gave up 2 bases and J gave up 5 bases, with 6 bases separating them. Germline assignment: CDR1 MNHEY and CDR2 SVGAGI. In nucleotides, the CDR3 is TGTGCCAGCAGTTACCTCAGGACCGGGGAGCTGTTTTTT. The encoded protein is CASSYLRTGELFF.

This chain connects TRBV7-9 to TRBJ2-4, with 11 bases fitting TRBD2. The CDR3 sequence is 18 residues long. Losses at the gene ends were 0 bases for V and 0 bases for J; bases not matched to a gene: 4. Per germline, CDR1 SEHNR and CDR2 FQNEAQ (reference sequence). The CDR3, as DNA: TGTGCCAGCAGCTTAGCGCAGGGACTAGCGGTAGCCAAAAACATTCAGTACTTC. This codes for CASSLAQGLAVAKNIQYF.

The chain has TRBV10-3 and TRBJ2-7, with TRBD1 matching 7 bases. With V trimmed by 4 bases and J by 4 bases, 13 bases remained unmatched. Germline V CDR1 and CDR2: ENHRY, SYGVKD. The CDR3 contains 16 residues. The CDR3 region is CAISGNRGEGLYEQYF. The CDR3 DNA sequence: TGTGCCATCAGTGGTAACAGGGGTGAGGGGTTATACGAGCAGTACTTC.

This chain uses TRBV6-1 with TRBJ2-7; 7 bases line up with TRBD1. The ends lost 0 bases at V and 3 bases at J; junction bases unmatched: 8. The CDR3 runs to 16 residues. The V gene's germline CDR1 is MNHNS and CDR2 SASEGT. CDR3 bases: TGTGCCAGCAGTGAAGCATCCTGGACAGGCGGCTACGAGCAGTACTTC. As protein: CASSEASWTGGYEQYF.

This clone was observed a handful of times. The chain is built from TRBV27 and TRBJ1-2, with D unresolved. Germline V gene data show CDR1 as MNHEY and CDR2 as SMNVEV (reference sequence). V was clipped by 4 bases and J by 2 bases, with 20 bases between them. CDR3 size: 17 residues. CDR3 in DNA: TGTGCCAGCAGTTCCCAGAGAAGGGCCGGGTTAAACTATGGCTACACCTTC. Translation gives CASSSQRRAGLNYGYTF.

The chain is built from TRBV11-2 and TRBJ2-1, with no clear D. Trimming shortened V by 4 bases and J by 9 bases, and 13 bases separated the two germline ends. The CDR3 contains 13 residues. Germline lookup yields CDR1 SGHAT and CDR2 FQNNGV. The CDR3 DNA follows: TGTGCCAGCAGCTGGGGATCGAGAGGTGAGCAGTTCTTC. Its translation is CASSWGSRGEQFF.

This rearrangement joins TRBV11-2 to TRBJ1-1; 8 positions match TRBD1. Losses at the gene ends were 1 base for V and 5 bases for J; bases not matched to a gene: 9. Germline lookup yields CDR1 SGHAT and CDR2 FQNNGV. The CDR3 is 16 residues long. The CDR3 region has the DNA TGTGCCAGCAGCTTAGTAGGCAGGGGGCAGGGTACTGAAGCTTTCTTT. Residues: CASSLVGRGQGTEAFF.

Note on this clone: The sample contains more than one DNA sequence encoding this CDR3. This rearrangement joins TRBV7-2 to TRBJ2-7, with 7 bases aligning to TRBD1. Germline-derived CDR1 and CDR2 are SGHTA and FQGNSA. The trim removed 3 bases at V and 3 bases at J, leaving 5 bases unmatched. The CDR3 consists of 14 residues. CDR3 residues: CASSLGRQGYEQYF. The DNA for the CDR3 is TGTGCCAGCAGCTTGGGGAGACAGGGCTACGAGCAGTACTTC.

The chain uses TRBV5-1 and TRBJ1-1; D not certain. Deletions cut 5 bases from V and 1 base from J, with 9 bases between. There are 13 residues in the CDR3. CDR1 and CDR2 (germline): SGHRS, YFSETQ. The CDR3 sequence: CASRTDWNTEAFF. DNA for the CDR3: TGCGCCAGCAGAACGGACTGGAACACTGAAGCTTTCTTT.

V usage is TRBV10-3 and J usage is TRBJ1-2; the match to TRBD1 covers 8 bases. CDR1 and CDR2 (germline): ENHRY, SYGVKD. CDR3 length: 16 amino acids. Trimming cost V 5 bases and J 5 bases; bases outside gene matches: 13. As DNA, the CDR3 is TGTGCCATCAGTTTTAGTATAGCCGGGACAGGATATGGCTACACCTTC. It yields the protein CAISFSIAGTGYGYTF.

The genes are TRBV11-2 and TRBJ1-4; no clear D gene. CDR1 is SGHAT, CDR2 FQNNGV, per germline. V gave up 0 bases and J gave up 8 bases, with 19 bases separating them. The CDR3 runs 17 residues. CDR3 in DNA: TGTGCCAGCAGCTTAGATCCTGTAAGGACTCCTGGGGAAAAACTGTTTTTT. Amino acid sequence: CASSLDPVRTPGEKLFF.

V usage is TRBV10-3 and J usage is TRBJ2-7; tentative D call: TRBD2 (7 bases). The length of the CDR3 is 14 residues. Germline CDR1 ENHRY, CDR2 SYGVKD. The V end was cut by 11 bases, the J end by 2 bases, with 19 bases between. CDR3 DNA: TGTGCCTCGGGGGGCAGGGGCACCACCTACGAGCAGTACTTC. Amino acids: CASGGRGTTYEQYF.

The CDR3 protein is CSVELHRGKGEKLFF. For the CDR3, the DNA is TGCAGCGTTGAACTCCACAGGGGAAAAGGTGAAAAACTGTTTTTT. V usage is TRBV29-1 and J usage is TRBJ1-4, with 7 bases fitting TRBD1. Per the germline V gene, CDR1 is SQVTM and CDR2 is ANQGSEA. V gave up 2 bases and J gave up 7 bases; unmatched junction bases: 10. The CDR3 is made up of 15 amino acids.

The chain recombines TRBV28 with TRBJ2-3, with D possibly being TRBD2 (6 bases). V was clipped by 3 bases and J by 4 bases, with 17 bases between them. The germline gives CDR1 MDHEN, CDR2 SYDVKM. The CDR3 spans 16 residues. The DNA of the CDR3 is TGTGCCAGCAGTTTCTTCGGGAGTACGGTGGCAGATACGCAGTATTTT. Protein sequence: CASSFFGSTVADTQYF.

This clone has only one observation. This sequence joins TRBV9 and TRBJ1-1; D call uncertain. The CDR3 loop spans 13 amino acids. Trimming took off 2 bases at V and 4 bases at J, with 9 bases between the two ends. Germline V CDR1 and CDR2: SGDLS, YYNGEE. CDR3 sequence reads: CASSVAPSTEAFF. For the CDR3, the DNA is TGTGCCAGCAGCGTTGCCCCTTCCACTGAAGCTTTCTTT. Filled out from reference TRBV9 and TRBJ1-1, the complete variable domain reads DSGVTQTPKHLITATGQRVTLRCSPRSGDLSVYWYQQSLDQGLQFLIQYYNGEERAKGNILERFSAQQFPDLHSELNLSSLELGDSALYFCASSVAPSTEAFFGQGTRLTVV.

The V call is TRBV4-1, the J call TRBJ1-1; 7 nucleotides line up with TRBD1. CDR1 is MGHRA and CDR2 is YSYEKL in the germline V gene. The trim removed 2 bases at V and 3 bases at J, leaving 6 bases unmatched. The CDR3 contains 15 residues. The CDR3 sequence is CASSQTTGWDTEAFF. The CDR3 DNA is TGCGCCAGCAGCCAAACGACAGGGTGGGACACTGAAGCTTTCTTT.

This sequence joins TRBV6-5 and TRBJ1-2; 9 bases map to TRBD1. With 6 bases clipped from V and 6 bases from J, the junction kept 8 bases outside the gene matches. CDR3 length: 14 residues. Per germline, CDR1 MNHEY and CDR2 SVGAGI. CDR3: CASRPPGQGHGYTF. The CDR3 region has the DNA TGTGCCAGCAGACCTCCGGGACAGGGACATGGCTACACCTTC.

The chain has TRBV16 and TRBJ1-2, with 7 bases fitting TRBD1. V gave up 5 bases and J gave up 3 bases; unmatched junction bases: 6. Germline V lookup: CDR1 KGHSY, CDR2 FQNENV. The CDR3 has 14 residues. Written as DNA, the CDR3 is TGTGCCAGCAGCATCCGGACAGGATACTATGGCTACACCTTC. The encoded protein is CASSIRTGYYGYTF.